The rows below give T cell receptor beta chains drawn from one sample of a study of tumor-infiltrating lymphocytes in primary liver carcinoma. TCRdb re-derived calls from the multiplex PCR reads in MiXCR, one entry per CDR3 protein. The top ten clones hold approximately 9.7% of a sample with 90,000 to 150,000 distinct CDR3 sequences, 50% to 65% of them seen once. The sequenced sample was liver tumor tissue from sampling region 1. Every receptor here comes from a woman in her sixties with primary liver carcinoma and hepatitis B virus infection. The CDR3 runs from the conserved cysteine through the conserved F or W. Fields, in order: D gene, CDR3 length, J gene, V gene, clone size, CDR3 DNA, CDR3 protein. The D gene is left open where the match is weak. Clone size, where shown, is once, few, many, or a class for clones that have expanded.

NA 12 TRBJ2-7 TRBV28 NA TGTGCCGGCAGTCCCCACCTCTACGAGCAGTACTTC CAGSPHLYEQYF
TRBD2 16 TRBJ2-1 TRBV6-2/TRBV6-3 many TGTGCCAGCAGTTACGATCTTCTAGCGGGGCCGGTGGGGCAGTTCTTC CASSYDLLAGPVGQFF
NA 13 TRBJ2-5 TRBV7-9 many TGTGCCAGCAGCTTTTCCAGTTCAGAGACCCAGTACTTC CASSFSSSETQYF
TRBD2 15 TRBJ2-1 TRBV28 few TGTGCCAGCAGTTTATTGGGGGGAGGGCCCCATGAGCAGTTCTTC CASSLLGGGPHEQFF
NA 16 TRBJ2-5 TRBV6-1 many TGTGCCAGCAGTGAAGCGGCAAGACCGTACCAAGAGACCCAGTACTTC CASSEAARPYQETQYF
NA 18 TRBJ1-4 TRBV11-2 NA TGTACCAGCAGCGGCAGGTCAGGGAGATTACGAGATAGAGAAAAACTGTTTTTT CTSSGRSGRLRDREKLFF
NA 14 TRBJ1-2 TRBV4-2 NA TGTGCCAGCAGCCAAGTGGACGGACCCTATGGCTACACCTTC CASSQVDGPYGYTF
NA 16 TRBJ1-3 TRBV6-6 once TGTGCCAGCAGCAGTACCGGGACATGGTCTGGAAACACCATATATTTT CASSSTGTWSGNTIYF
TRBD2 16 TRBJ2-1 TRBV12-3/TRBV12-4 NA TGTGCCAGCAGCTCACTGAGGCTAGCGGGAGTGGGTGAGCAGTTCTTC CASSSLRLAGVGEQFF
NA 18 TRBJ2-3 TRBV29-1 NA TGCAGTGTTAAAGCGTTGGGCAGGGTGGGGGTTAGCACTGATACACAGTATTTT CSVKALGRVGVSTDTQYF
NA 15 TRBJ2-7 TRBV28 once TGTGCCAGCAGTTTTTCGGGCGCGCCCGCCTACGAGCAGTACTTC CASSFSGAPAYEQYF
TRBD1 15 TRBJ1-2 TRBV29-1 NA TGCAATGTCGCCGTCTCAGGGACAGGATTTTATGGCTACACCTTC CNVAVSGTGFYGYTF
NA 15 TRBJ1-6 TRBV11-2 once TGTGCCAGCAGCTTTTCTGGCCCGTACGACCCTCCCCTCCACTTT CASSFSGPYDPPLHF
TRBD1 17 TRBJ2-1 TRBV28 once TGTGCCAGCACTTCGCCGTTGCCGGGACAGGTATACAATGAGCAGTTCTTC CASTSPLPGQVYNEQFF
NA 12 TRBJ2-7 TRBV5-6 NA TGTGCCAGCAGCCGCAATTATTACGAGCAGTACTTC CASSRNYYEQYF
TRBD2 14 TRBJ2-3 TRBV7-3 NA TGTGTCAGCAGCTTCGGACTAGCGGGAGATACGCAGTATTTT CVSSFGLAGDTQYF
TRBD1 15 TRBJ1-5 TRBV6-5 NA TGTGCCAGCAGCCGACAGGGGGCAGGCAGTCAGCCCCAGCATTTT CASSRQGAGSQPQHF
NA 15 TRBJ1-1 TRBV28 NA TGTGCCAGCAGCCGCCCCGGGGATCGGTACACTGAAGCTTTCTTT CASSRPGDRYTEAFF
NA 16 TRBJ1-2 TRBV29-1 NA TGCAGCGTTGGAGGGGAGGGTTCGATGGAAATCTATGGCTACACCTTC CSVGGEGSMEIYGYTF
NA 19 TRBJ2-1 TRBV12-3/TRBV12-4 NA TGTGTCAGCAGTTCCTCTCGCGGGGCGCGGAGGACCTCCTACAATGAGGAGTTCTTC CVSSSSRGARRTSYNEEFF
TRBD2 15 TRBJ2-1 TRBV11-3 NA TGTGCCAGCAGCTTACCTCGGGCTAGCGGCAATGAGCAGTTCTTC CASSLPRASGNEQFF
TRBD2 15 TRBJ2-7 TRBV13 many TGTGCCAGCAGCTCGGGACTAGCGGGCTTCTACGAGCAGTACTTC CASSSGLAGFYEQYF
TRBD2 15 TRBJ2-1 TRBV7-3 few TGTGCCAGCAGCCCCGGGACTACCTCCTACAATGAGCAGTTCTTC CASSPGTTSYNEQFF
TRBD1 13 TRBJ2-1 TRBV6-5 many TGTGCCAGCAGCTTGGGACAGTACAATGAGCAGTTCTTC CASSLGQYNEQFF
TRBD2 17 TRBJ2-3 TRBV4-2 NA TGTGCCAGCAGCCGACACCTAGCGGGAGATGCGGCAGATACGCAGTATTTT CASSRHLAGDAADTQYF
NA 13 TRBJ2-1 TRBV11-3 NA TGTGTCAACAGTGCCAGGGGCTACAATGAGCAGTTCTTC CVNSARGYNEQFF
NA 17 TRBJ2-1 TRBV5-5 many TGTGCCAGCAGCTTGGCCCAGTCTTTCGGGAGTAGGGGTGAGCAGTTCTTC CASSLAQSFGSRGEQFF
TRBD2 15 TRBJ2-1 TRBV12-3/TRBV12-4 NA TGTGCCAGTAGGTTCTTTAGCGGGAGCTACAATGAGCAGTTATTC CASRFFSGSYNEQLF
TRBD2 15 TRBJ2-3 TRBV7-8 NA TGTGCCAGCACCTTAGGGCTAGCGGGAGGAGATACGCAGTATTTT CASTLGLAGGDTQYF